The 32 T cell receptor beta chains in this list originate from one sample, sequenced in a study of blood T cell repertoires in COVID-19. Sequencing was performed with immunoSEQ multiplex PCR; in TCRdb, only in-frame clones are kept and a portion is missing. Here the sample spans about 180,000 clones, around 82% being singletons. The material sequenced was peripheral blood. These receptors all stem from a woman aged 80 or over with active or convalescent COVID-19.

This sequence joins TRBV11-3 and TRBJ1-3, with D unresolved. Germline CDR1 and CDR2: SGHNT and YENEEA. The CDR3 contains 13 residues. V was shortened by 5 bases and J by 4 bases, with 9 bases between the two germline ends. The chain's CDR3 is CASSTESGNTIYF. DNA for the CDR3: TGTGCCAGCAGCACCGAGTCCGGAAACACCATATATTTT.

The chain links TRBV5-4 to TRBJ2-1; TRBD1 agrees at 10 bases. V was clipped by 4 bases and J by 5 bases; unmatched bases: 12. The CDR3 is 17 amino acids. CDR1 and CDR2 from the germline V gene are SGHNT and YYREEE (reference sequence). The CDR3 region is CASSPGQGNSYNNEQFF. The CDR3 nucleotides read TGTGCCAGCAGCCCGGGACAGGGGAATAGTTACAACAATGAGCAGTTCTTC.

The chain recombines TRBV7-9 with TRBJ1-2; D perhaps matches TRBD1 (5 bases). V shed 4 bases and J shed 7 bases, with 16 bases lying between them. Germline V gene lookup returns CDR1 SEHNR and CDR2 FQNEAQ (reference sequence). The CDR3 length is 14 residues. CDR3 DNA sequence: TGTGCCAGCAGCTGGGGCCGGATTCGGTCTGGCTACACCTTC. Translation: CASSWGRIRSGYTF.

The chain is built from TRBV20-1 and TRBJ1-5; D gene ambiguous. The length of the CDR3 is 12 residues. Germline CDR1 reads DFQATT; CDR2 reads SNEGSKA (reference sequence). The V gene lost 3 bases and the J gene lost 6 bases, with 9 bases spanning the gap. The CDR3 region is CSASIIGQPQHF. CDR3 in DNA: TGCAGTGCTAGTATCATCGGTCAGCCCCAGCATTTT.

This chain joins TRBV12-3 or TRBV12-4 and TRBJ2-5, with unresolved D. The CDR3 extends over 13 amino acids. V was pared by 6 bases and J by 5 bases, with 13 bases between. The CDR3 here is CASSDTSWETQYF. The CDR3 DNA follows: TGTGCCAGCAGCGACACTTCATGGGAGACCCAGTACTTC.

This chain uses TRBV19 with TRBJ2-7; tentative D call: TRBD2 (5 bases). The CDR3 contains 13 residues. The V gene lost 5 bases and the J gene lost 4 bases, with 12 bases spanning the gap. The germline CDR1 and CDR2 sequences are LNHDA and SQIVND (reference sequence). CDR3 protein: CASSRSGNYEQYF. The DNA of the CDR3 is TGTGCCAGTAGTCGGTCGGGGAATTACGAGCAGTACTTC.

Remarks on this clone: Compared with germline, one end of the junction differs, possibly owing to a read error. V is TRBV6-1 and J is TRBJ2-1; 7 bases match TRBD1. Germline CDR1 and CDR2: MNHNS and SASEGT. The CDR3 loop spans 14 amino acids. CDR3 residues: CASTEQGSYNEQFF. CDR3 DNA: TGTGCCAGCACTGAACAGGGGTCCTACAATGAGCAGTTCTTC.

Here the CDR3 reads CASSRGLGYNEQFF. CDR3 DNA: TGTGCCAGCAGTCGGGGACTAGGCTACAATGAGCAGTTCTTC. V usage is TRBV6-2 or TRBV6-3 and J usage is TRBJ2-1, with TRBD2 matching over 8 bases. CDR1 and CDR2 (germline): MNHEY, SVGEGT. V was pared by 5 bases and J by 3 bases, with 3 bases of the junction left unmatched. The CDR3 totals 14 residues.

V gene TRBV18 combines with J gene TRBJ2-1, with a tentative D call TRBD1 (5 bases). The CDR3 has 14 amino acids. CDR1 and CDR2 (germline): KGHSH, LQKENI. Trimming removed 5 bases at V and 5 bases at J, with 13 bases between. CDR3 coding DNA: TGTGCCAGCTCAACATCAGGGCTGGACAATGAGCAGTTCTTC. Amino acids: CASSTSGLDNEQFF.

For the CDR3, the DNA is TGTGCCAGCAGTGTCCAGTTGAACACTGAAGCTTTCTTT. Residues: CASSVQLNTEAFF. The gene calls are TRBV12-3 or TRBV12-4 and TRBJ1-1; no reliable D call. The germline V and J ends were trimmed by 5 bases and 0 bases, with 7 bases remaining between them. This CDR3 region has 13 residues.

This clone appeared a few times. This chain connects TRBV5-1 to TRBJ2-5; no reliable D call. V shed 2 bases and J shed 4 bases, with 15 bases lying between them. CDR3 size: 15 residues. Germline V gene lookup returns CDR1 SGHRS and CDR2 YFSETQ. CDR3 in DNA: TGCGCCAGCAGCTTCGGTCAAATTCAGGCAGAGACCCAGTACTTC. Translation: CASSFGQIQAETQYF.

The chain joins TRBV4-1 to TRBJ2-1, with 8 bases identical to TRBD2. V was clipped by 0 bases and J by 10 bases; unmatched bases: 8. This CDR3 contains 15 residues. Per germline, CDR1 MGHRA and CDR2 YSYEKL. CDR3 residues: CASSQETGGTREQFF. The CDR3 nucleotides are TGCGCCAGCAGCCAAGAAACGGGGGGGACTAGGGAGCAGTTCTTC.

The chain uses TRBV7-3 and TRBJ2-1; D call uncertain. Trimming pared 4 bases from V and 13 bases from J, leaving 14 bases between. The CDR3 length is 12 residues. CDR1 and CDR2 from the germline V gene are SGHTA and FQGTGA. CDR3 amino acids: CASSSTSRPQFF. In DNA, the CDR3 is TGTGCCAGCAGCTCTACCTCTAGGCCACAGTTCTTC.

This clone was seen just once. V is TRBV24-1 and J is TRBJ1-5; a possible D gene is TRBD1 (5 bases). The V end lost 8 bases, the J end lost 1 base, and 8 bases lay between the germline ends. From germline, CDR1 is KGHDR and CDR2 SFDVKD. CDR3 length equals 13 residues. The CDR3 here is CATNNRSNQPQHF. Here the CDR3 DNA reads TGTGCCACCAATAACAGGAGCAATCAGCCCCAGCATTTT.

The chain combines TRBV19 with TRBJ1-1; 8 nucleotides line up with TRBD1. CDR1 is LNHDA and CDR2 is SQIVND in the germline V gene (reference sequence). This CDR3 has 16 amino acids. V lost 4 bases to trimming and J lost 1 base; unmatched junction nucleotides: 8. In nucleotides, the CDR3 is TGTGCCAGTAGTAGACTCCAGGGGGCAGGGAACACTGAAGCTTTCTTT. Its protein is CASSRLQGAGNTEAFF.

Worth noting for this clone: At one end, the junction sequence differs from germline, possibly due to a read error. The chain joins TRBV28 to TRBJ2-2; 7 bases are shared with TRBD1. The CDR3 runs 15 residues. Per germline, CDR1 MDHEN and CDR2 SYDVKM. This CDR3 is CASRVNRGTTRELFF. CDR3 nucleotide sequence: TGTGCCAGCAGAGTCAACAGGGGTACCACCAGGGAGCTGTTTTTT.

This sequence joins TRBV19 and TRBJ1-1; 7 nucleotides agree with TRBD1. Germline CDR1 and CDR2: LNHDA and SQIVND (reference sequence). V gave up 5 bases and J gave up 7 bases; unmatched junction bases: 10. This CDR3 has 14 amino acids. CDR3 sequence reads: CASSPSTGMYEAFF. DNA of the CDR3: TGTGCCAGTAGTCCCTCGACAGGGATGTATGAAGCTTTCTTT.

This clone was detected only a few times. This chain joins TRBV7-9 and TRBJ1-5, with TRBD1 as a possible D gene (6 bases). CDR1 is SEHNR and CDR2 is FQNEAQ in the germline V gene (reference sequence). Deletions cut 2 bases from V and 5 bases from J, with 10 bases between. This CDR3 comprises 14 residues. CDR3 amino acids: CASSLSQGYQPQHF. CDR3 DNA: TGTGCCAGCAGCTTATCGCAGGGGTATCAGCCCCAGCATTTT.

CDR3 coding DNA: TGCAGCGTTGACAGCGCGGACAGGGACTATGGCTACACCTTC. This translates into CSVDSADRDYGYTF. The chain links TRBV29-1 to TRBJ1-2; 8 bases fit TRBD1. From germline, CDR1 is SQVTM and CDR2 ANQGSEA. The CDR3 is 14 residues long. The J segment lost 3 bases and the V segment lost 3 bases, leaving 6 bases of the junction unmatched.

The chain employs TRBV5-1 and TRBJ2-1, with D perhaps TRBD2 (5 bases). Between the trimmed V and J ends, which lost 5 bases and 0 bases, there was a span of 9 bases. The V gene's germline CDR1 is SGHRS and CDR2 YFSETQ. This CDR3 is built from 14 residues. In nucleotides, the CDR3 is TGCGCCAGCAGGGCCGACTACTCCTACAATGAGCAGTTCTTC. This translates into CASRADYSYNEQFF.

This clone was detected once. This chain's CDR3 is CASSEAPPGTGFGGPQHF. In DNA form, the CDR3 reads TGTGCCAGCAGTGAAGCACCCCCCGGGACAGGCTTCGGCGGGCCCCAGCATTTT. The chain has TRBV6-1 and TRBJ1-5; 8 nucleotides agree with TRBD1. The CDR3 loop spans 18 amino acids. CDR1 and CDR2 from the germline V gene are MNHNS and SASEGT. Germline trimming cut 0 bases from V and 9 bases from J; bases unmatched to any gene: 16.

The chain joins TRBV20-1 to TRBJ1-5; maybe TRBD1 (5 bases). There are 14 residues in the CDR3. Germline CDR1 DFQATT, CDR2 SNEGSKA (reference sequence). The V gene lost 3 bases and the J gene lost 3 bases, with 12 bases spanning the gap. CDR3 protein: CSASGDSLNQPQHF. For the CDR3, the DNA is TGCAGTGCTAGTGGGGACTCACTCAATCAGCCCCAGCATTTT.

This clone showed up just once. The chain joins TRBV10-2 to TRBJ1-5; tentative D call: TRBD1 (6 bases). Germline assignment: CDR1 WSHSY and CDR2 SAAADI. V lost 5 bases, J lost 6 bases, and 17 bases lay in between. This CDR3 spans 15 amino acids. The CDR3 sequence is CASSLTGAGGQPQHF. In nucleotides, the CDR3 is TGCGCCAGCAGTCTGACAGGAGCAGGAGGTCAGCCCCAGCATTTT.

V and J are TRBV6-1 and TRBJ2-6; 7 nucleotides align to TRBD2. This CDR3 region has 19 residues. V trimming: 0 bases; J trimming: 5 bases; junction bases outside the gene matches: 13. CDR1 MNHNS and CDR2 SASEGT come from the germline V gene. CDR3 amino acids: CASSEARASGVAWANVLTF. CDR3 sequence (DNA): TGTGCCAGCAGTGAAGCGAGAGCTAGCGGAGTCGCTTGGGCCAACGTCCTGACTTTC.

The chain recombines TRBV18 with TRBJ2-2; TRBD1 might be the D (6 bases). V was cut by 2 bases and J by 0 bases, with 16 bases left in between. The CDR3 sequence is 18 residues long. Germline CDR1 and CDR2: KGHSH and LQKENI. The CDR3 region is CASSPMQAGVTNTGELFF. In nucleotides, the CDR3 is TGTGCCAGCTCACCAATGCAGGCAGGGGTTACGAACACCGGGGAGCTGTTTTTT.

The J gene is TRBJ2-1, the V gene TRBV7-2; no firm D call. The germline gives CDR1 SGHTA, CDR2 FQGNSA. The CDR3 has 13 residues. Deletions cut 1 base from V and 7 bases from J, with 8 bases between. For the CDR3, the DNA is TGTGCCAGCAGCTTAGTTTTCTCGAATGAGCAGTTCTTC. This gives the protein CASSLVFSNEQFF.

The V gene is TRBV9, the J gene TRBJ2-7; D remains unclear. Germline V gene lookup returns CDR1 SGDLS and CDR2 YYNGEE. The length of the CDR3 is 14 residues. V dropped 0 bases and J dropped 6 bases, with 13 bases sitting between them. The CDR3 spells CASSVGTARREQYF. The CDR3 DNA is TGTGCCAGCAGCGTAGGTACAGCAAGGCGCGAGCAGTACTTC.

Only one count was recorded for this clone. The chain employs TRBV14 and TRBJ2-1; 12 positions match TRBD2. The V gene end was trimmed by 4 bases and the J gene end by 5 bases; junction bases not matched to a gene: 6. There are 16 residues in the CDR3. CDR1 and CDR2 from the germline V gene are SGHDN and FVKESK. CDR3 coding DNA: TGTGCCAGCAGCCCCTATTGGACTAGCGGGGACAATGAGCAGTTCTTC. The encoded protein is CASSPYWTSGDNEQFF.

The chain's CDR3 is CASSRQLQETQYF. The CDR3 coding sequence is TGTGCCAGCAGTAGACAGCTCCAAGAGACCCAGTACTTC. The chain recombines TRBV6-5 with TRBJ2-5, with D possibly matching TRBD1 (5 bases). This CDR3 has 13 amino acids. The germline V and J ends were trimmed by 5 bases and 1 base, with 8 bases remaining between them. The germline V gene has CDR1 MNHEY and CDR2 SVGAGI.

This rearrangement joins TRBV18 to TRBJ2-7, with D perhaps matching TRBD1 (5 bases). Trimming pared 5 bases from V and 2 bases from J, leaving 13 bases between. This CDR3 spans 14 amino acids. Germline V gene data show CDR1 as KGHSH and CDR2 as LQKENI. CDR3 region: CASSASGNPYEQYF. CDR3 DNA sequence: TGTGCCAGCTCAGCATCAGGGAATCCCTACGAGCAGTACTTC.

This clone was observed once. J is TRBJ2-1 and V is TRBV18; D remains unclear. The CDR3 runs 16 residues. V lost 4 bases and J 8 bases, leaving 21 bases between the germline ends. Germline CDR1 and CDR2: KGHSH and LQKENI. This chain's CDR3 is CASSLLSPRVLYEQFF. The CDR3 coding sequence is TGTGCCAGCTCACTACTAAGTCCCCGTGTCCTGTATGAGCAGTTCTTC.

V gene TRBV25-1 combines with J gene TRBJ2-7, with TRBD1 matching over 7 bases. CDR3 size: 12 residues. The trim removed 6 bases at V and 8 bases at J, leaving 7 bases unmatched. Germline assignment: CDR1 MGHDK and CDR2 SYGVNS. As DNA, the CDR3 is TGTGCCAGCAGCTCACAGGGGTTTAAGCAGTACTTC. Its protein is CASSSQGFKQYF.